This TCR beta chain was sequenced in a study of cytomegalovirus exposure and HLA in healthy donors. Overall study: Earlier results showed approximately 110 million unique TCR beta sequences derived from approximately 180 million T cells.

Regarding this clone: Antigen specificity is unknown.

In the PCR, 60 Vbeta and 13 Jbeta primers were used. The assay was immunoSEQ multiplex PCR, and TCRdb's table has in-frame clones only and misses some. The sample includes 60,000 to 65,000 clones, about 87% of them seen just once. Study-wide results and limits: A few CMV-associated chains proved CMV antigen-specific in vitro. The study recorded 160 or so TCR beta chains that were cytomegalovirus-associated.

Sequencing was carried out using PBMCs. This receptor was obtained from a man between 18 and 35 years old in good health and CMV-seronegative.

CDR3 in amino acids: CSVGEEGRIEYNEQFF. CDR3 sequence (DNA): TGCAGCGTTGGGGAGGAGGGGCGGATTGAATACAATGAGCAGTTCTTC. This chain connects TRBV29-1 to TRBJ2-1; maybe TRBD2 (6 bases). V was trimmed by 4 bases and J by 4 bases, leaving 20 bases between them. The CDR3 length is 16 residues. Germline CDR1 is SQVTM and CDR2 is ANQGSEA.